Listed here are 8 T cell receptor beta chains from one sample, sequenced in a study of shared clonotypes between healthy human individuals. Clones were read by immunoSEQ multiplex PCR, and TCRdb kept only the in-frame ones, dropping some. The sample gives about 460,000 clones, 75% to 80% of which show up once; approximately 12% is in the top ten. The specimen was PBMCs. All receptors come from a woman aged 35 to 49 in good health. Some clones in this sample may be carry-over from other donors' samples.

In its sample, this clone was seen many times. Additional DNA sequences in this sample encode the identical CDR3. V gene TRBV27 combines with J gene TRBJ1-2; maybe TRBD1 (6 bases). The CDR3 length is 14 residues. Per the germline V gene, CDR1 is MNHEY and CDR2 is SMNVEV (reference sequence). V was cut by 6 bases and J by 0 bases, with 11 bases left in between. The CDR3 reads CASSPRQANYGYTF. The CDR3 DNA reads TGTGCCAGCAGCCCCCGACAGGCTAACTATGGCTACACCTTC.

This clone was counted between two and nine times. The chain combines TRBV9 with TRBJ2-7, with a weak D call TRBD1 (6 bases). V was pared by 0 bases and J by 6 bases, with 13 bases between. The CDR3 length is 14 residues. Germline CDR1 is SGDLS and CDR2 is YYNGEE. In nucleotides, the CDR3 is TGTGCCAGCAGCGTAGGAGGGGGATCGGCCGAGCAGTACTTC. Residues: CASSVGGGSAEQYF. Complete variable domain (other parts from reference TRBV9 and TRBJ2-7): DSGVTQTPKHLITATGQRVTLRCSPRSGDLSVYWYQQSLDQGLQFLIQYYNGEERAKGNILERFSAQQFPDLHSELNLSSLELGDSALYFCASSVGGGSAEQYFGPGTRLTVT.

This clone was observed a few times. This chain links TRBV7-9 with TRBJ1-4, with 7 bases that match TRBD1. This CDR3 comprises 15 residues. Germline V gene sequence: CDR1 SEHNR, CDR2 FQNEAQ (reference sequence). V shed 5 bases and J 5 bases; nucleotides not matched to a gene: 8. CDR3 in DNA: TGTGCCAGCAGCAAACTACAGGGGCAGAATGAAAAACTGTTTTTT. This gives the protein CASSKLQGQNEKLFF.

The gene calls are TRBV2 and TRBJ2-5; 9 bases are a match to TRBD1. Germline assignment: CDR1 SNHLY and CDR2 FYNNEI. The CDR3 runs 14 residues. The ends lost 4 bases at V and 5 bases at J; junction bases unmatched: 5. The DNA of the CDR3 is TGTGCCAGCAGTGGGGGGACAGGGCGGGAGACCCAGTACTTC. Its translation: CASSGGTGRETQYF. Full variable domain (rest looked up from reference TRBV2 and TRBJ2-5): EPEVTQTPSHQVTQMGQEVILRCVPISNHLYFYWYRQILGQKVEFLVSFYNNEISEKSEIFDDQFSVERPDGSNFTLKIRSTKLEDSAMYFCASSGGTGRETQYFGPGTRLLVL.

DNA of the CDR3: TGTGCCAGCAGCGCGTCTGCGGGGGCGTCTGGGTACGAGCAGTACTTC. This translates into CASSASAGASGYEQYF. J is TRBJ2-7 and V is TRBV25-1, with D possibly TRBD2 on 7 matching bases. This CDR3 is built from 16 residues. The germline CDR1 and CDR2 sequences are MGHDK and SYGVNS. Deletions cut 6 bases from V and 4 bases from J, with 22 bases between.

This clone occurred a few times. The chain uses TRBV30 and TRBJ2-7; D unclear. Trimming took 7 bases from V and 0 from J, leaving 16 bases between them. Germline V gene lookup returns CDR1 GTSNPN and CDR2 SVGIG (reference sequence). This CDR3 spans 14 amino acids. CDR3 bases: TGTGCCTCCCACCCGGGTTCTTCCTCCTACGAGCAGTACTTC. It codes for CASHPGSSSYEQYF.

This sequence joins TRBV19 and TRBJ2-2; no clear D. The germline V and J ends were trimmed by 6 bases and 4 bases, with 12 bases remaining between them. The CDR3 sequence is 14 residues long. CDR1 and CDR2 (germline): LNHDA, SQIVND (reference sequence). The CDR3 spells CASRVLELTGELFF. The CDR3 DNA follows: TGTGCCAGTAGGGTCCTAGAGCTCACCGGGGAGCTGTTTTTT.

This chain links TRBV30 with TRBJ2-5; D gene ambiguous. The ends were cut back, 0 bases at V and 3 bases at J, with 23 bases in the middle. This CDR3 spans 18 amino acids. Germline assignment: CDR1 GTSNPN and CDR2 SVGIG (reference sequence). In DNA, the CDR3 is TGTGCCTGGAGTGTTCTTAGGGCTAGTCGAGGCCCAAAAGAGACCCAGTACTTC. It yields the protein CAWSVLRASRGPKETQYF.